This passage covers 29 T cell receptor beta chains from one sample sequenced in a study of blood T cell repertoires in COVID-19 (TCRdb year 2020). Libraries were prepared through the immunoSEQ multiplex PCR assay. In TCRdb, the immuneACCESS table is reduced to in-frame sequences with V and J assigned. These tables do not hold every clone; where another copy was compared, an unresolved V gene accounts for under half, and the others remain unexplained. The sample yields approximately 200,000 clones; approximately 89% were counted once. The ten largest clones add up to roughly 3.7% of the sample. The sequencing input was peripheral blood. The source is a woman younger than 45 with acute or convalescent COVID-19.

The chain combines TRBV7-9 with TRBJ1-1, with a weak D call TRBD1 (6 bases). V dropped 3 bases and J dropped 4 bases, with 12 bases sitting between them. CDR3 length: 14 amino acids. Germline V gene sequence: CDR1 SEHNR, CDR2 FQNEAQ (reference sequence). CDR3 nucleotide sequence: TGTGCCAGCAGCTTCCGGAGGGGGGGCACTGAAGCTTTCTTT. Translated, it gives CASSFRRGGTEAFF.

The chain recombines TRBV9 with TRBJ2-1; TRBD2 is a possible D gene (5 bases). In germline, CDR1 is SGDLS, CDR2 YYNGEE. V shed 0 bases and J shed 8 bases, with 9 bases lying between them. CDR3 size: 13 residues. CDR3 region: CASSVGLSDEQFF. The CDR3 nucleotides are TGTGCCAGCAGCGTAGGACTAAGCGATGAGCAGTTCTTC. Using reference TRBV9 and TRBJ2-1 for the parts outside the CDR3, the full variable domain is DSGVTQTPKHLITATGQRVTLRCSPRSGDLSVYWYQQSLDQGLQFLIQYYNGEERAKGNILERFSAQQFPDLHSELNLSSLELGDSALYFCASSVGLSDEQFFGPGTRLTVL.

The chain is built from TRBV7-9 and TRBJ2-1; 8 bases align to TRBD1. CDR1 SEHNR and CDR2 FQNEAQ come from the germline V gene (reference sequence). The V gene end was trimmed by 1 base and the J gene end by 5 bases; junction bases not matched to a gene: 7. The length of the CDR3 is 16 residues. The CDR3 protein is CASSLVGRGPDNEQFF. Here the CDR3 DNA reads TGTGCCAGCAGCTTAGTTGGCAGGGGGCCCGACAATGAGCAGTTCTTC.

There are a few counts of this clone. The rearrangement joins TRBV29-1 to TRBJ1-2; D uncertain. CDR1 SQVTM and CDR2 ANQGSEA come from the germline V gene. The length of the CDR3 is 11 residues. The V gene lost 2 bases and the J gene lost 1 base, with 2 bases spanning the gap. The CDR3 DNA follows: TGCAGCGTTGAACATAACTATGGCTACACCTTC. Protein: CSVEHNYGYTF.

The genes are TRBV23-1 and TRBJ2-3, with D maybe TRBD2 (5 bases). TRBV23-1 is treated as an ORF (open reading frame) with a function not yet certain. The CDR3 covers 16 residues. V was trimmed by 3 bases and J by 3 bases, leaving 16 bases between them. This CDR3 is CASSHPILAGTDTQYF. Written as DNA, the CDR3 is TGCGCCAGCAGTCATCCCATTCTAGCTGGTACAGATACGCAGTATTTT.

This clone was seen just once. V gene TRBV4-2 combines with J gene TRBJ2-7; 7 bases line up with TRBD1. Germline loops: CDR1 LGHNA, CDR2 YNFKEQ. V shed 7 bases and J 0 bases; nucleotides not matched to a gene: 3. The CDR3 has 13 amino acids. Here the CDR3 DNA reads TGTGCCAGCAAGGGGGCAGGCTCCTACGAGCAGTACTTC. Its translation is CASKGAGSYEQYF.

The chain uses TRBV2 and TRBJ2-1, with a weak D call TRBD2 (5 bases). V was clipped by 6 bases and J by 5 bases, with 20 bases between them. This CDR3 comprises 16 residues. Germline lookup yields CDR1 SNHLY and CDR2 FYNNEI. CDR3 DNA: TGTGCCAGCAGAAGAATGGAGGCCGTTCGGGACAATGAGCAGTTCTTC. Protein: CASRRMEAVRDNEQFF.

CDR3 in DNA: TGTGCCATCAGTGAGGGACAGGGGGTCTATGGCTACACCTTC. Its protein product is CAISEGQGVYGYTF. The chain couples TRBV10-3 to TRBJ1-2; TRBD1 aligns across 10 bases. J lost 4 bases, V lost 2 bases, and 1 base had no gene match. CDR3 size: 14 residues. Looked up from germline, CDR1 is ENHRY and CDR2 is SYGVKD.

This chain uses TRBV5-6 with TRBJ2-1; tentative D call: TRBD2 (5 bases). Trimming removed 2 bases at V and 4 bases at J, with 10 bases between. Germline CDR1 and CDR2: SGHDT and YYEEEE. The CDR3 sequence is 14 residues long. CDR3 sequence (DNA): TGTGCCAGCAGCTTCAGCGGAATTTACAATGAGCAGTTCTTC. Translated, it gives CASSFSGIYNEQFF. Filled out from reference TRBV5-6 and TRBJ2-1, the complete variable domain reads DAGVTQSPTHLIKTRGQQVTLRCSPKSGHDTVSWYQQALGQGPQFIFQYYEEEERQRGNFPDRFSGHQFPNYSSELNVNALLLGDSALYLCASSFSGIYNEQFFGPGTRLTVL.

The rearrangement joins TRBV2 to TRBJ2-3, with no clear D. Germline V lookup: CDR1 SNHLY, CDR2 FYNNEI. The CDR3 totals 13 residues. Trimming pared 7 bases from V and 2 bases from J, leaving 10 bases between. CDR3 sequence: CASKSTFTDTQYF. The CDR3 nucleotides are TGTGCCAGCAAGTCTACTTTCACAGATACGCAGTATTTT. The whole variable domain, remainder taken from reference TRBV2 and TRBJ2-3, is EPEVTQTPSHQVTQMGQEVILRCVPISNHLYFYWYRQILGQKVEFLVSFYNNEISEKSEIFDDQFSVERPDGSNFTLKIRSTKLEDSAMYFCASKSTFTDTQYFGPGTRLTVL.

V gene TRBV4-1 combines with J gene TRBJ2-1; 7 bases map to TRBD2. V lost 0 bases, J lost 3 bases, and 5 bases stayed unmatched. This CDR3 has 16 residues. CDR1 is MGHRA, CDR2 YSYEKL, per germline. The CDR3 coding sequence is TGCGCCAGCAGCCAAGACGACGGGAGGATCTACAATGAGCAGTTCTTC. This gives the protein CASSQDDGRIYNEQFF.

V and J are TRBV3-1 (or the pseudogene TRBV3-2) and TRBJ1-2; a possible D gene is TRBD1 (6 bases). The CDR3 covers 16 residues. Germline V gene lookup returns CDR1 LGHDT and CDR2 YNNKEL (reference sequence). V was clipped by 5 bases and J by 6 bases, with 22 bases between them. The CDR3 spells CASSVTGLTLLDGYTF. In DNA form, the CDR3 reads TGTGCCAGCAGCGTTACAGGGCTGACCCTTCTCGATGGCTACACCTTC.

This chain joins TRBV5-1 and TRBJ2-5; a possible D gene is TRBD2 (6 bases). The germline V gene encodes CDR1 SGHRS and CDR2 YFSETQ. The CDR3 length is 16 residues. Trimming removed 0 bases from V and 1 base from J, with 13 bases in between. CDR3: CASSLAYGRGQETQYF. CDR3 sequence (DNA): TGCGCCAGCAGCTTGGCCTACGGGAGAGGCCAAGAGACCCAGTACTTC.

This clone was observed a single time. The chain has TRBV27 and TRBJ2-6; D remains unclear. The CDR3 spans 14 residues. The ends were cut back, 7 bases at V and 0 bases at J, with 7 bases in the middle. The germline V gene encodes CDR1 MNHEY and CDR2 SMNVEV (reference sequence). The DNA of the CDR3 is TGTGCCAGCAAGAAGCTCTCTGGGGCCAACGTCCTGACTTTC. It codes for CASKKLSGANVLTF.

CDR3 sequence: CASSSFDTQYF. The CDR3 nucleotides are TGTGCCAGCAGCTCGTTCGATACGCAGTATTTT. V is TRBV11-3 and J is TRBJ2-3; no clear D. The CDR3 is 11 residues long. Germline CDR1 and CDR2: SGHNT and YENEEA. Trimming removed 4 bases at V and 6 bases at J, with 5 bases between. Drawing the rest from reference TRBV11-3 and TRBJ2-3, the complete variable domain is EAGVVQSPRYKIIEKKQPVAFWCNPISGHNTLYWYLQNLGQGPELLIRYENEEAVDDSQLPKDRFSAERLKGVDSTLKIQPAELGDSAVYLCASSSFDTQYFGPGTRLTVL.

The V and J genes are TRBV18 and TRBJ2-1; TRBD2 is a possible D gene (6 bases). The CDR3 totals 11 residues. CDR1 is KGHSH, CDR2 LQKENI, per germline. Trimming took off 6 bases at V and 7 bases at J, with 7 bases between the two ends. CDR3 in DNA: TGTGCCAGCTCGGCGGGGAATGAGCAGTTCTTC. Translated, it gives CASSAGNEQFF.

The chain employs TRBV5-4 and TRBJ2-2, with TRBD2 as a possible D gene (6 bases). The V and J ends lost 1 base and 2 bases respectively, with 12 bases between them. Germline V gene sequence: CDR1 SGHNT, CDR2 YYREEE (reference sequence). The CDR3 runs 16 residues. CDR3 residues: CASSLFSGTNTGELFF. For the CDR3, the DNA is TGTGCCAGCAGCTTGTTCTCCGGGACTAACACCGGGGAGCTGTTTTTT.

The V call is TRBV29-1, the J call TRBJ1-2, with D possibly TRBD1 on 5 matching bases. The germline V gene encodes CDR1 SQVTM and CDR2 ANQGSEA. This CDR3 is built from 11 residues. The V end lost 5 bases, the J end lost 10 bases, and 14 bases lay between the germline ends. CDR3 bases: TGCAGCGTTTACGTAGGAGGGGTCTACACCTTC. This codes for CSVYVGGVYTF.

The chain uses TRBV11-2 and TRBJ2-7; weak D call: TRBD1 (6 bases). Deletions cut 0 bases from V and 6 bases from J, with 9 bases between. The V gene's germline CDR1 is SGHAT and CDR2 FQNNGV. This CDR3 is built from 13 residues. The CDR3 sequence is CASSLDRGSEQYF. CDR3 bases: TGTGCCAGCAGCTTAGATAGGGGGAGCGAGCAGTACTTC.

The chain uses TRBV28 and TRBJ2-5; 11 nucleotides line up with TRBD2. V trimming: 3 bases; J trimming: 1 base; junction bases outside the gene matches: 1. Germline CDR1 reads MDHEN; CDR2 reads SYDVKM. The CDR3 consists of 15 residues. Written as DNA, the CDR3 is TGTGCCAGCAGTTTCGGGACTAGCGGCCAAGAGACCCAGTACTTC. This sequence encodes CASSFGTSGQETQYF.

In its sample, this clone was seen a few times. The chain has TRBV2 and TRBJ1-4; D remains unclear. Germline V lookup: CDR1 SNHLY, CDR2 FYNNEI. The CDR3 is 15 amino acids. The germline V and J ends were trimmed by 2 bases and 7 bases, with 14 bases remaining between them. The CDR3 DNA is TGTGCCAGCAGTGAAAGCACAGCCTTCGGTGAAAAACTGTTTTTT. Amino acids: CASSESTAFGEKLFF.

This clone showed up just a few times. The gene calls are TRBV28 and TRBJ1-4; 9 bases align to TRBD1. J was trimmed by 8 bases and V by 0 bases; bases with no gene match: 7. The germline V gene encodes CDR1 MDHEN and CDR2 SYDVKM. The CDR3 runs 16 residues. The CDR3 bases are TGTGCCAGCAGTTTATGGGCCGGGACAGGGATCGAAAAACTGTTTTTT. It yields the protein CASSLWAGTGIEKLFF.

The CDR3 nucleotides are TGTGCCAGCAGCCGCAGGGAAAAAGGAGAGACCCAGTACTTC. Amino acid sequence: CASSRREKGETQYF. V usage is TRBV4-2 and J usage is TRBJ2-5; the D gene is possibly TRBD1 (5 bases). CDR3 size: 14 residues. Trimming stripped 4 bases from V and 4 bases from J, with 13 bases between. Per germline, CDR1 LGHNA and CDR2 YNFKEQ.

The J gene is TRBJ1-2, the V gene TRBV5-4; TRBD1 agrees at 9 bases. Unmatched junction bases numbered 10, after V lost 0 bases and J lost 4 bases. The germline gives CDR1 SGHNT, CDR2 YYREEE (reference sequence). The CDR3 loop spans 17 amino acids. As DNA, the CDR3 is TGTGCCAGCAGCTTGGCCAGTGGACAGGGGTACGGCTATGGCTACACCTTC. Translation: CASSLASGQGYGYGYTF.

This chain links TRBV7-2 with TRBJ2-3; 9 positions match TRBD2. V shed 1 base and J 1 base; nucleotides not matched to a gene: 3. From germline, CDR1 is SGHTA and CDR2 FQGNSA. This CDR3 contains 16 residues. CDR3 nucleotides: TGTGCCAGCAGCTTAGTTGCTAGCGGGGGCACAGATACGCAGTATTTT. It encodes CASSLVASGGTDTQYF.

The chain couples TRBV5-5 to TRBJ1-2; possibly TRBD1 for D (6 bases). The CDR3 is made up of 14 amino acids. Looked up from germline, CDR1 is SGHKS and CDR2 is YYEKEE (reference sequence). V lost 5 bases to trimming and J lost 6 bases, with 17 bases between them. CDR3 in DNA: TGTGCCAGCAGTTCAGGGGCGGGTAGGGATGGCTACACCTTC. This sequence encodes CASSSGAGRDGYTF.

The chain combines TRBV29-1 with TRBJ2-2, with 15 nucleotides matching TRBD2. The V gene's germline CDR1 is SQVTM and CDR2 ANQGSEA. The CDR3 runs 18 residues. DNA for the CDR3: TGCGCGGCGGGGGGACTAGCGGGAGGTTTTGGGTACAGCGGGGAGCTGTTTTTT. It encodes CAAGGLAGGFGYSGELFF.

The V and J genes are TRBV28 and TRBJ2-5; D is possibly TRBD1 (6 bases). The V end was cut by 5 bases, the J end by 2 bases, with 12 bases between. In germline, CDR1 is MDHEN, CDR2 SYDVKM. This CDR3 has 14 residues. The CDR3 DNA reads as TGTGCCAGCAGTCGACAGGCTTTACAAGAGACCCAGTACTTC. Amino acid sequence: CASSRQALQETQYF.

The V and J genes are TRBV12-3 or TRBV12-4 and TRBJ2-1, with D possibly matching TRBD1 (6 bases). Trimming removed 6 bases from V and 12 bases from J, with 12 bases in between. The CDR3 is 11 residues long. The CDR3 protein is CASSDRTRQFF. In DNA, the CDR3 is TGTGCCAGCAGCGACAGGACTCGGCAGTTCTTC.